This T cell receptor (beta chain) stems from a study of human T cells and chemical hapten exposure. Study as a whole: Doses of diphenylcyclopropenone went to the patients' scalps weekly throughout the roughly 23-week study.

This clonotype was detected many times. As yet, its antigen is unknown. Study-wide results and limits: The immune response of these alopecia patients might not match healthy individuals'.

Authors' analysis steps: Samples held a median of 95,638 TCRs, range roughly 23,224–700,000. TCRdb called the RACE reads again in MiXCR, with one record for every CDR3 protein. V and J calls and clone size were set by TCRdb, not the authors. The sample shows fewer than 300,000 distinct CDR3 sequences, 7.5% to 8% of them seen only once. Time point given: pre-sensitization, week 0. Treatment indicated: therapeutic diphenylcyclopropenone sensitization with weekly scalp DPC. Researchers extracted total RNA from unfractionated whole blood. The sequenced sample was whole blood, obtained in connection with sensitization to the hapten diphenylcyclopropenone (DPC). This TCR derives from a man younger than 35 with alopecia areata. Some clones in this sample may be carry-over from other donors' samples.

The DNA for the CDR3 is TGTGCCAGCAGCGACGGTTCAGGGGCGACGTATGGCTACACCTTC. It yields the protein CASSDGSGATYGYTF. The genes are TRBV7-9 and TRBJ1-2; tentative D call: TRBD1 (6 bases). CDR3 length: 15 residues. In germline, CDR1 is SEHNR, CDR2 FQNEAQ (reference sequence). V lost 5 bases to trimming and J lost 5 bases, with 18 bases between them.